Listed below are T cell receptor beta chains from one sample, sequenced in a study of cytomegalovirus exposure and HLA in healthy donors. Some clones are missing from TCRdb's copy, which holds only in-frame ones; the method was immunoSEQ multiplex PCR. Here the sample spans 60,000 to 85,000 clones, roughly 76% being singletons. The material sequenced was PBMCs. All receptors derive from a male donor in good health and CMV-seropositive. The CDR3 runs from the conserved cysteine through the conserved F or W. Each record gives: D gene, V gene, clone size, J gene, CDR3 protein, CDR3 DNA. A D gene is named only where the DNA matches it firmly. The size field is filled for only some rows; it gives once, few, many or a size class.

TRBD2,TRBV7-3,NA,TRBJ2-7,CASSLGGGAGTDYEQYF,TGTGCCAGCAGCTTAGGGGGGGGAGCGGGAACCGATTACGAGCAGTACTTC
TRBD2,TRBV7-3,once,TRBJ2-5,CASSRSGTGETQYF,TGTGCCAGCAGCCGGAGCGGGACCGGAGAGACCCAGTACTTC
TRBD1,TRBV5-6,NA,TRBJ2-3,CASSGFLGQGLWADTQYF,TGTGCCAGCAGCGGTTTTTTGGGACAGGGCTTATGGGCAGATACGCAGTATTTT
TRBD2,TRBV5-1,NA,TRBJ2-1,CASANPSGNYNEQFF,TGCGCCAGCGCTAATCCTAGCGGAAACTACAATGAGCAGTTCTTC
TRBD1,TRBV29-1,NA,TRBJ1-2,CSVAGGDGYTF,TGCAGCGTTGCAGGGGGCGACGGCTACACCTTC
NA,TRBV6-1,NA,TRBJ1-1,CASSVSPTINTEAFF,TGTGCCAGCAGTGTTAGCCCAACCATAAACACTGAAGCTTTCTTT
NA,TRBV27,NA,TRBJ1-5,CASSLSRVSNQPQHF,TGTGCCAGCAGTTTATCGAGGGTGAGCAATCAGCCCCAGCATTTT
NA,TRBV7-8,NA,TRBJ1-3,CASSPTQGTGNTIYF,TGTGCCAGCAGCCCTACTCAGGGAACAGGAAACACCATATATTTT
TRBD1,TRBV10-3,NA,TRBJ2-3,CAINGRGSTDTQYF,TGTGCCATCAACGGCAGGGGGAGCACAGATACGCAGTATTTT
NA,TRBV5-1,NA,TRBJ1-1,CASSLTLQGLGDTEAFF,TGCGCCAGCAGCTTAACCCTACAGGGACTAGGGGACACTGAAGCTTTCTTT
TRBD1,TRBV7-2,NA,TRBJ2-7,CASSLTAQGQEQYF,TGTGCCAGCAGCTTAACCGCACAGGGGCAGGAGCAGTACTTC
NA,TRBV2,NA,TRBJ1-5,CASSEQGRRQPQHF,TGTGCCAGCAGTGAACAGGGAAGGCGGCAGCCCCAGCATTTT
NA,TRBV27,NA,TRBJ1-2,CASSLSYRVGHGYTF,TGTGCCAGCAGTTTATCGTACAGGGTAGGCCATGGCTACACCTTC
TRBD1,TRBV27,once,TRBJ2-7,CASSRDSSYEQYF,TGTGCCAGCAGTCGGGACAGCTCCTACGAGCAGTACTTC
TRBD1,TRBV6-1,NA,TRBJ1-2,CASNLDRGYGYTF,TGTGCCAGCAATTTGGACAGGGGCTATGGCTACACCTTC
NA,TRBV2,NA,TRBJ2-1,CASSPTSLGEQFF,TGTGCCAGCAGCCCCACTTCACTCGGTGAGCAGTTCTTC
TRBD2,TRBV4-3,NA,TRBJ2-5,CASSPQASGGVTQYF,TGCGCCAGCAGCCCCCAGGCTAGCGGGGGAGTGACCCAGTACTTC
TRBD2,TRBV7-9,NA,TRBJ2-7,CASSHRQSLAAEGYEQYF,TGTGCCAGCAGCCACAGACAGTCCCTAGCGGCCGAAGGCTACGAGCAGTACTTC
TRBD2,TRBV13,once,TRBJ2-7,CASSLGAGLAGVAQYF,TGTGCCAGCAGCTTAGGGGCGGGACTAGCGGGAGTAGCGCAGTACTTC
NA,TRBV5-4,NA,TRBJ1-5,CASSLDGGGGQPQHF,TGTGCCAGCAGCTTGGATGGAGGTGGGGGGCAGCCCCAGCATTTT